One sample yielded the 29 T cell receptor beta chains listed below, sequenced in a study of circulating CD8 cells and anti-PD-1 response in melanoma. TCR libraries were prepared from approximately 15 ng of total RNA with the QIAseq Immune Repertoire TCR panel. TCRdb independently ran MiXCR on the reads; one entry per CDR3 protein. Of over a thousand distinct CDR3 sequences listed, about 10% are singletons. Four subsets defined by PD-1 and/or TIGIT were sorted from live CD3+CD8+TCRalphabeta+ cells. The specimen comprised CD8+ T cells from PBMCs, sampled at baseline or after one month of anti-PD-1 therapy (not recorded which). These receptors came from a human donor with melanoma.

This clonotype is classed as large (0.1 to 1%). The chain recombines TRBV2 with TRBJ1-2; TRBD1 aligns across 8 bases. Germline assignment: CDR1 SNHLY and CDR2 FYNNEI. The trim removed 7 bases at V and 8 bases at J, leaving 9 bases unmatched. This CDR3 has 13 residues. DNA of the CDR3: TGTGCCAGCAATACCGGACAGGGCGAGGGCTACACCTTC. Translating gives CASNTGQGEGYTF.

This clonotype has just a few counts. V is TRBV20-1 and J is TRBJ1-2; D is unresolved. Germline CDR1 reads DFQATT; CDR2 reads SNEGSKA (reference sequence). The CDR3 runs to 16 residues. V lost 6 bases and J lost 8, with 28 bases in between. CDR3: CSAPTYLSKAAYGYTF. The CDR3 nucleotides read TGCAGTGCCCCCACCTATTTAAGTAAGGCCGCCTACGGCTACACCTTC.

This clonotype was picked up a small number of times. The CDR3 is CASSSIRTGREQYF. Here the CDR3 DNA reads TGTGCCAGCAGTTCCATACGGACAGGGAGGGAGCAGTACTTC. The chain joins TRBV28 to TRBJ2-7, with 8 bases fitting TRBD1. The CDR3 has 14 amino acids. J lost 7 bases, V lost 4 bases, and 9 bases had no gene match. Germline-derived CDR1 and CDR2 are MDHEN and SYDVKM.

This clonotype is large in the sample. This chain uses TRBV7-2 with TRBJ1-2, with D perhaps matching TRBD1 (5 bases). This CDR3 comprises 18 residues. V gave up 2 bases and J gave up 4 bases, with 23 bases separating them. Germline V gene sequence: CDR1 SGHTA, CDR2 FQGNSA. CDR3 bases: TGTGCCAGCAGCTTATCATCGACGGGGGACTCCTTTTTCTATGGCTACACCTTC. Its translation: CASSLSSTGDSFFYGYTF.

This clonotype is judged medium-sized. The CDR3 DNA reads TGTGCCACGCGGACCGGAAACAATGAGCAGTTCTTC. Amino acids: CATRTGNNEQFF. The chain joins TRBV27 to TRBJ2-1; D is undetermined. The length of the CDR3 is 12 residues. Per germline, CDR1 MNHEY and CDR2 SMNVEV (reference sequence). With 10 bases removed from V and 5 bases from J, the gap between germline ends came to 12 bases.

This clonotype was observed a few times. This chain joins TRBV5-4 and TRBJ2-1; no clear D gene. Germline CDR1 and CDR2: SGHNT and YYREEE (reference sequence). The CDR3 covers 14 residues. V lost 9 bases to trimming and J lost 1 base, with 14 bases between them. CDR3 DNA: TGTGCCACCACCGAAGGGCCTTCCTACAATGAGCAGTTCTTC. It yields the protein CATTEGPSYNEQFF.

By sample fraction, this clonotype is medium-sized. The CDR3 loop is CASSQDGLAGDNEQFF. CDR3 nucleotides: TGCGCCAGCAGCCAAGACGGACTAGCGGGTGACAATGAGCAGTTCTTC. The chain uses TRBV4-3 and TRBJ2-1; 11 bases match TRBD2. Trimming took 0 bases from V and 5 from J; bases not matched to a gene: 3. Per germline, CDR1 LGHNA and CDR2 YSLEER. This CDR3 contains 16 residues.

In its sample, this clonotype was seen a few times. The chain employs TRBV7-3 and TRBJ2-1; 14 positions agree with TRBD2. The V gene end was trimmed by 5 bases and the J gene end by 10 bases; junction bases not matched to a gene: 7. The CDR3 is made up of 15 amino acids. The germline V gene has CDR1 SGHTA and CDR2 FQGTGA. CDR3 loop: CASSPTSGGAEEQFF. For the CDR3, the DNA is TGTGCCAGCAGCCCGACTAGCGGGGGGGCCGAGGAGCAGTTCTTC.

This clonotype is medium-sized by share. This CDR3 is CASSAGVWNEQFF. In nucleotides, the CDR3 is TGTGCCAGCAGCGCAGGGGTGTGGAATGAGCAGTTCTTC. The chain recombines TRBV7-8 with TRBJ2-1; D may be TRBD1 (6 bases). Germline CDR1 is SGHVS and CDR2 is FQNEAQ. V was pared by 5 bases and J by 7 bases, with 12 bases between. This CDR3 is built from 13 residues.

Concerning this clonotype: A much larger clone differs from this one at a single base, so this may be a read error. The chain recombines TRBV27 with TRBJ2-7; no clear D. The CDR3 consists of 13 residues. The germline gives CDR1 MNHEY, CDR2 SMNVEV (reference sequence). The CDR3 DNA reads TGTGCCAGCAGTTTATCCTCCTCCTACGAGCGGTACTTC. This gives the protein CASSLSSSYERYF.

The chain joins TRBV9 to TRBJ1-1; TRBD1 aligns across 11 bases. Germline V gives CDR1 SGDLS, CDR2 YYNGEE. V dropped 4 bases and J dropped 4; count of bases not matched to a gene: 6. This CDR3 region has 15 residues. The CDR3 reads CASSPRTGGVTEAFF. The CDR3 DNA sequence: TGTGCCAGCAGCCCCAGGACAGGGGGCGTCACTGAAGCTTTCTTT.

By sample fraction, this clonotype is medium-sized (0.01 to 0.1%). The V call is TRBV27, the J call TRBJ2-1, with TRBD1 as a possible D gene (6 bases). Trimming removed 8 bases at V and 4 bases at J, with 12 bases between. Germline V gives CDR1 MNHEY, CDR2 SMNVEV (reference sequence). This CDR3 comprises 13 residues. This CDR3 is CASALGAYNEQFF. In DNA, the CDR3 is TGTGCCAGCGCACTGGGGGCTTACAATGAGCAGTTCTTC.

This chain links TRBV20-1 with TRBJ2-3; D gene uncertain. CDR3 length: 13 amino acids. From germline, CDR1 is DFQATT and CDR2 SNEGSKA (reference sequence). The V end was cut by 6 bases, the J end by 6 bases, with 16 bases between. The CDR3 DNA follows: TGCAGTGCCCCGGTGGAGTTTACGGATACGCAGTATTTT. Translation gives CSAPVEFTDTQYF.

In its sample, this clonotype is medium-sized. V is TRBV27 and J is TRBJ2-2; 11 bases agree with TRBD1. The CDR3 has 16 amino acids. From germline, CDR1 is MNHEY and CDR2 SMNVEV (reference sequence). J lost 4 bases, V lost 5 bases, and 6 bases had no gene match. CDR3: CASSLWTGGSTGELFF. The DNA for the CDR3 is TGTGCCAGCAGTCTCTGGACAGGGGGCAGCACCGGGGAGCTGTTTTTT.

This clonotype is classed as medium-sized. The V call is TRBV6-6, the J call TRBJ1-2; TRBD1 is a possible D gene (6 bases). The CDR3 covers 13 residues. Deletions cut 6 bases from V and 4 bases from J, with 12 bases between. Germline assignment: CDR1 MNHNY and CDR2 SVGAGI (reference sequence). The CDR3 spells CASSHGDIYGYTF. In nucleotides, the CDR3 is TGTGCCAGCAGCCACGGGGACATCTATGGCTACACCTTC.

This clonotype is judged medium-sized (0.01 to 0.1%). The V gene is TRBV28, the J gene TRBJ2-7; D gene ambiguous. This CDR3 region has 14 residues. With 6 bases removed from V and 3 bases from J, the gap between germline ends came to 15 bases. Germline CDR1 reads MDHEN; CDR2 reads SYDVKM. The CDR3 nucleotides are TGTGCCAGCAGGGTAAGGGTGGCCTTCTACGAGCAGTACTTC. Protein product: CASRVRVAFYEQYF.

On this clonotype itself: A much larger clone is a single base away; this may be a read error. The V call is TRBV19, the J call TRBJ2-5; D is undetermined. Germline CDR1 and CDR2: LNHDA and SQIVND (reference sequence). V was clipped by 4 bases and J by 1 base, with 7 bases between them. This CDR3 contains 13 residues. The CDR3 DNA follows: TGTGCCAGTAGTACCCAGGCCCAAGAGACCCAGTACTTC. Its translation is CASSTQAQETQYF.

Worth noting for this clonotype: Since no conserved phenylalanine or tryptophan closes the CDR3, a read error is the likely cause. Because the CDR3's place on the DNA is in doubt, the DNA is left out and the CDR3 is given as listed by TCRdb. The V and J genes are TRBV5-8 and TRBJ2-4; the table's D call TRBD1 went unverified against the DNA. The germline V gene has CDR1 SGHTS and CDR2 YDEGEE. Termini included, the CDR3 measures 16 amino acids. CDR3 loop: CASSSGQTLAKNIRYL.

By sample share, this clonotype is medium-sized. This chain links TRBV5-4 with TRBJ2-7; 7 bases align to TRBD1. The length of the CDR3 is 13 residues. V gave up 2 bases and J gave up 3 bases; unmatched junction bases: 2. Germline V gives CDR1 SGHNT, CDR2 YYREEE (reference sequence). The CDR3 spells CASSLRGLYEQYF. The CDR3 DNA follows: TGTGCCAGCAGCTTAAGGGGGCTCTACGAGCAGTACTTC.

Relative to its sample, this clonotype is large. The chain is built from TRBV5-4 and TRBJ2-7, with TRBD1 as a possible D gene (5 bases). The CDR3 loop spans 14 amino acids. Germline V CDR1 and CDR2: SGHNT, YYREEE (reference sequence). Deletions cut 1 base from V and 0 bases from J, with 8 bases between. CDR3 DNA: TGTGCCAGCAGCTTGCAGGGAAGCTCCTACGAGCAGTACTTC. It encodes CASSLQGSSYEQYF.

Relative to its sample, this clonotype is medium-sized. The chain has TRBV12-3 or TRBV12-4 and TRBJ2-1; TRBD1 matches 10 bases. This CDR3 has 16 residues. V was clipped by 8 bases and J by 8 bases; unmatched bases: 15. The CDR3 reads CASFKTGTGAGDEQFF. CDR3 in DNA: TGTGCCAGCTTCAAGACCGGGACAGGGGCTGGGGATGAGCAGTTCTTC.

This clonotype is labeled large. The genes are TRBV29-1 and TRBJ2-7; the D call may be TRBD1 or TRBD2 (6 bases each). V was shortened by 3 bases and J by 6 bases, with 18 bases between the two germline ends. The germline V gene has CDR1 SQVTM and CDR2 ANQGSEA. There are 14 residues in the CDR3. CDR3 DNA: TGCAGCGTTGAGGGGGGACACTTGGGAGGCGAGCAGTACTTC. It is translated as CSVEGGHLGGEQYF.

This clonotype was seen only a few times. The chain recombines TRBV28 with TRBJ2-7; tentatively, D is TRBD2 (5 bases). Between the trimmed V and J ends, which lost 6 bases and 0 bases, there was a span of 15 bases. The germline V gene has CDR1 MDHEN and CDR2 SYDVKM. This CDR3 is 15 amino acids long. In DNA form, the CDR3 reads TGTGCCAGCAGCGTGGTGGCCGGGAACTCCTACGAGCAGTACTTC. Protein product: CASSVVAGNSYEQYF.

Turning to this clonotype: Likely a read error: the CDR3 ends without its conserved phenylalanine or tryptophan. The chain joins TRBV5-5 to TRBJ2-3; D is possibly TRBD1 or TRBD2 (5 bases each). The CDR3 is 17 residues long. CDR1 and CDR2 (germline): SGHKS, YYEKEE (reference sequence). CDR3 DNA: TGTGCCAGCAGCCCTTCCGGGGCCTTACCCAGCACAGACACGCAGTATTCT. This encodes CASSPSGALPSTDTQYS.

Within the sample, this clonotype is medium-sized. V and J are TRBV4-2 and TRBJ2-1, with a weak D call TRBD2 (6 bases). The V end lost 4 bases, the J end lost 5 bases, and 18 bases lay between the germline ends. The CDR3 sequence is 16 residues long. From germline, CDR1 is LGHNA and CDR2 YNFKEQ. CDR3 region: CASSPAPSELHNEQFF. CDR3 bases: TGTGCCAGCAGCCCGGCCCCTAGCGAACTACACAATGAGCAGTTCTTC.

This clonotype is categorized as large. The chain employs TRBV4-3 and TRBJ2-7, with D perhaps given as TRBD1 or TRBD2 (5 bases each). From germline, CDR1 is LGHNA and CDR2 YSLEER. CDR3 size: 14 residues. Trimming took 4 bases from V and 5 from J, leaving 15 bases between them. The CDR3 sequence is CASSPRGSSNEQYF. The CDR3 DNA is TGCGCCAGCAGCCCGAGGGGCAGTTCGAACGAGCAGTACTTC.

On this clonotype itself: Relative to the germline gene, one junction end is altered; a read error may explain this. The CDR3 reads CATKTSGNEPFF. The CDR3 DNA reads TGTGCCACCAAGACTAGCGGAAATGAGCCGTTCTTC. The chain joins TRBV19 to TRBJ2-1, with 9 positions matching TRBD2. CDR1 and CDR2 from the germline V gene are LNHDA and SQIVND (reference sequence). CDR3 length equals 12 residues.

This clonotype is categorized as large. The rearrangement uses TRBV14 and TRBJ1-2, with 7 bases matching TRBD1. The CDR3 sequence is 15 residues long. Germline CDR1 reads SGHDN; CDR2 reads FVKESK. J gave up 1 base and V 4 bases, and 6 bases lay outside the gene matches. The CDR3 is CASSPWTGYNYGYTF. The CDR3 DNA is TGTGCCAGCAGCCCGTGGACAGGCTATAACTATGGCTACACCTTC.

This clonotype has only a few counts. The gene calls are TRBV7-3 and TRBJ1-6, with D possibly TRBD1 on 5 matching bases. Germline V gene data show CDR1 as SGHTA and CDR2 as FQGTGA. V lost 5 bases and J lost 4, with 15 bases in between. The length of the CDR3 is 16 residues. The CDR3 DNA reads TGTGCCAGCAGCCTCGGGAGGTCAGGGTATAATTCACCCCTCCACTTT. It specifies CASSLGRSGYNSPLHF.